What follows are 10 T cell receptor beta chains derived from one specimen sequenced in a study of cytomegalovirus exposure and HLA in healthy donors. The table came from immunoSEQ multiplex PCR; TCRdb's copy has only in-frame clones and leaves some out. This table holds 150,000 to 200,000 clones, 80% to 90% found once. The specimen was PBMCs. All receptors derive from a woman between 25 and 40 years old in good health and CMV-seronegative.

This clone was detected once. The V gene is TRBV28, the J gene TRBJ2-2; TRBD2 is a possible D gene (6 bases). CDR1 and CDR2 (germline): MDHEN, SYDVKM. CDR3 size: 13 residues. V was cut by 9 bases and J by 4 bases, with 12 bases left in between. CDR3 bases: TGTGCCAGTGTGGGAGGTAGCACCGGGGAGCTGTTTTTT. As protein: CASVGGSTGELFF.

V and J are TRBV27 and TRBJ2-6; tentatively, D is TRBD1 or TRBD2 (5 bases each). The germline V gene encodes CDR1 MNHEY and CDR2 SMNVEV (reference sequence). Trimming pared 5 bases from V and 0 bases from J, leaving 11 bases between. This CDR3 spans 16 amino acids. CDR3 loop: CASSPGPASGANVLTF. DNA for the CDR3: TGTGCCAGCAGTCCGGGGCCAGCCTCTGGGGCCAACGTCCTGACTTTC. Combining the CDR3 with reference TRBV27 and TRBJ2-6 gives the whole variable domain EAQVTQNPRYLITVTGKKLTVTCSQNMNHEYMSWYRQDPGLGLRQIYYSMNVEVTDKGDVPEGYKVSRKEKRNFPLILESPSPNQTSLYFCASSPGPASGANVLTFGAGSRLTVL.

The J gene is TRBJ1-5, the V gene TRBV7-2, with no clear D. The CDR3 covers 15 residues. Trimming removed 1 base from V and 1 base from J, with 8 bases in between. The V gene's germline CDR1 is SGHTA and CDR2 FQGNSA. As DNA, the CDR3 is TGTGCCAGCAGCTTAGTTCAGAGAAGCAATCAGCCCCAGCATTTT. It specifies CASSLVQRSNQPQHF.

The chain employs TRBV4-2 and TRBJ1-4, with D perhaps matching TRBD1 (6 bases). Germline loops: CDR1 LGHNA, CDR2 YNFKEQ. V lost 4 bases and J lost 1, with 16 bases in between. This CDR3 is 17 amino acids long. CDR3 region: CASSRHREYGTNEKLFF. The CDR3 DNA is TGTGCCAGCAGCCGACACAGGGAGTACGGAACTAATGAAAAACTGTTTTTT.

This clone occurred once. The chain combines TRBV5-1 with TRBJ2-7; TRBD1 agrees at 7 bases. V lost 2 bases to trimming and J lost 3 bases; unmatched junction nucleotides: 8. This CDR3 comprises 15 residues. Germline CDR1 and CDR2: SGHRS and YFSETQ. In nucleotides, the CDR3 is TGCGCCAGCAGCTTTTTAGGGGACAGTGTCTACGAGCAGTACTTC. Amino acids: CASSFLGDSVYEQYF. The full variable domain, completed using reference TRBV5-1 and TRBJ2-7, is KAGVTQTPRYLIKTRGQQVTLSCSPISGHRSVSWYQQTPGQGLQFLFEYFSETQRNKGNFPGRFSGRQFSNSRSEMNVSTLELGDSALYLCASSFLGDSVYEQYFGPGTRLTVT.

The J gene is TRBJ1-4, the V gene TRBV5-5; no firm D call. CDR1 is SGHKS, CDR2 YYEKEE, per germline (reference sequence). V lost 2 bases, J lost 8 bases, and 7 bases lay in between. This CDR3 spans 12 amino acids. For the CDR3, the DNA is TGTGCCAGCAGCTTTTTTCAGGAAAAACTGTTTTTT. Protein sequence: CASSFFQEKLFF.

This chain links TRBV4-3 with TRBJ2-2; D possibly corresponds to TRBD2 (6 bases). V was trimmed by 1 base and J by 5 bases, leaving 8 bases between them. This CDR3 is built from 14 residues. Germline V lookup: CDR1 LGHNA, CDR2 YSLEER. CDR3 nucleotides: TGCGCCAGCAGCCAAGTTGGAGGGACCGGGGAGCTGTTTTTT. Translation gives CASSQVGGTGELFF.

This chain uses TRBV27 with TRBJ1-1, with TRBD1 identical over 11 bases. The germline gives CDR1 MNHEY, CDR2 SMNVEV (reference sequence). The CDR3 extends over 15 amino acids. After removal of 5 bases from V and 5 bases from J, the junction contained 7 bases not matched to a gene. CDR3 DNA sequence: TGTGCCAGCAGTAGAGGACAGGGGGCGCCGACTGAAGCTTTCTTT. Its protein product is CASSRGQGAPTEAFF.

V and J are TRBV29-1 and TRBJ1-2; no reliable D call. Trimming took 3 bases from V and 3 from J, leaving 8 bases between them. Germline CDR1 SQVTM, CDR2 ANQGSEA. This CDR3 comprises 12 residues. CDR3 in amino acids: CSVEADYYGYTF. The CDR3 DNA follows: TGCAGCGTTGAGGCGGACTACTATGGCTACACCTTC.

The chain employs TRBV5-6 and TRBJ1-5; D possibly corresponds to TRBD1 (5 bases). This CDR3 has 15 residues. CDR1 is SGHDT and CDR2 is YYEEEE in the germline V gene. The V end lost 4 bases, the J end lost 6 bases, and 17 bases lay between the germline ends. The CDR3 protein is CASSAETDRSQPQHF. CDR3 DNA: TGTGCCAGCAGCGCGGAGACAGACCGCAGTCAGCCCCAGCATTTT.